This TCR beta chain was captured by sequencing in a study of shared clonotypes between healthy human individuals (TCRdb year 2020). With regard to the full study: Three men and a couple of women, aged 18 to 49 years, made up the cohort. To estimate repertoire size and how much clonotype sharing occurs between individuals, the study deeply sequenced the blood TCR repertoires of a handful of healthy adults. Each donor's leukapheresis produced roughly between about 0.85 and 10 billion PBMCs. To increase sequencing depth and limit assay-specific biases, different laboratories used diverse techniques to prepare libraries and sequence TCR repertoires. For each donor, CD4 naive and CD4 memory were each given three plates, CD8 naive was given two plates, and CD8 memory was given one plate.

A note on this clone: Which antigen it targets is not known. Within one base of it there is no much larger clone, and no base qualities were kept.

Via the germline V gene, CDR1 is SNHLY and CDR2 FYNNEI. Its CDR3 holds 15 amino acids, cysteine through phenylalanine. Here the CDR3 DNA is all that survives: 45 bases in frame from base 1. V lost 7 bases and J lost 1 base, and the count of bases not matched to a germline gene is 10. TCR CDR3 regions were amplified from genomic DNA by multiplex PCR using the deep immunoSEQ assay. Genomic DNA extracted from each cell subset was distributed evenly over all wells of several immunoSEQ 96-well plates, and each plate served as one replicate. Each replicate PCR for sorted subsets received about 200 ng genomic DNA, equal to roughly 30,000 T cell genomes. The purified libraries were quantified using a Qubit 3.0 fluorometer, sized with a Bioanalyzer 2100, and then quantified again using the KAPA Library Quantification kit. Each immunoSEQ 96-well plate was sequenced on its own single-read 150-cycle Illumina NextSeq 550 flow cell. The study's own analysis went as follows. Because only junctional sequences without quality scores were contained in the immunoSEQ output, filtering matching that applied to full-length reads could not be performed. To assign V/J genes and CDR3, sequences were annotated using PyIR, a Python wrapper for IgBLAST v1.9, with IMGT germline references. Any read was removed if the V/J assignment was weak (E-value above 1e-6), the CDR3 was missing, or the read contained stop codons, out-of-frame junctions, or ambiguous translated residues. A V3J clonotype was defined by an identical inferred V gene, J gene, and CDR3 amino acid sequence. Percentage overlap between repertoires was computed as shared unique clonotypes divided by the size of the smaller repertoire. RTK rarefaction, the Chao1 estimator, and Recon v2.1 estimates of unobserved clonotypes were used to assess repertoire richness. OLGA was used to compute generation probabilities for all TCRbeta clonotypes that the gDNA method yielded from a handful of donors. Sourced from immuneACCESS, this table was stored by TCRdb with only in-frame sequences that have V and J called. A share of the clones is absent; for the studies checked, an unresolved V gene accounts for under half, and the remainder has no known explanation. The V and J calls and clone size were taken over from that table, and D and trimming were inferred from the DNA. Recorded for this sample are about 1.4 million clones; 96% of them occurred a single time. 1% to 1.5% of the sample is taken by the ten largest.

Broad study findings and their caveats: The genetic and exposure-history diversity represented was limited by the small number of donors. Incomplete sequencing was indicated by rarefaction of sorted-subset datasets, despite the large sequencing depth. About 4.5% of naive CD4, 3% to 3.5% of naive CD8, around 2.3% of memory CD4, and roughly 0.4% of memory CD8 clonotypes were shared across a handful of donors. Sampling was restricted to blood, and TCR repertoires in tissues likely differ from the TCR repertoires found in blood. Larger estimated clonotype richness was generally found for naive subsets than for memory subsets. Compared with non-shared clonotypes, the clonotypes found in all four sorted-subset donors had higher generation probabilities. Pairwise subsampling led to the expectation that sequencing depth would affect the degree of clonotype sharing among donors.

The donors were healthy, HIV-negative adults with no recently reported acute infections or vaccinations. All donors were Caucasian adults living in Nashville, Tennessee, USA. CD4+ T cells were enriched through magnetic negative selection, after which naive cells were positively selected on CD45RA and the remaining negative fraction served as the memory subset. After blood collection by leukapheresis, PBMCs were isolated using Ficoll-Histopaque density gradient centrifugation and then cryopreserved in the vapor phase of liquid nitrogen. Analytical flow cytometry was used to check the purity and quantity of each magnetically sorted T cell population. From each sorted fraction, genomic DNA was isolated and quantified by UV absorbance on a Nanodrop 2000c.

The receptor chain draws on TRBV2 and TRBJ2-7, and 7 junction bases match TRBD2. Sequencing used naive CD4+ T cells sorted from blood. According to the study, the label for this sample's cell subset or site signals: CD45RA+ positively selected. This TCR derives from a man aged 25 to 45 in good health. The CDR3 protein: CASNDGRSFSYEQYF. The nucleotide sequence reads TGTGCCAGCAATGACGGGAGGTCCTTTTCCTACGAGCAGTACTTC.